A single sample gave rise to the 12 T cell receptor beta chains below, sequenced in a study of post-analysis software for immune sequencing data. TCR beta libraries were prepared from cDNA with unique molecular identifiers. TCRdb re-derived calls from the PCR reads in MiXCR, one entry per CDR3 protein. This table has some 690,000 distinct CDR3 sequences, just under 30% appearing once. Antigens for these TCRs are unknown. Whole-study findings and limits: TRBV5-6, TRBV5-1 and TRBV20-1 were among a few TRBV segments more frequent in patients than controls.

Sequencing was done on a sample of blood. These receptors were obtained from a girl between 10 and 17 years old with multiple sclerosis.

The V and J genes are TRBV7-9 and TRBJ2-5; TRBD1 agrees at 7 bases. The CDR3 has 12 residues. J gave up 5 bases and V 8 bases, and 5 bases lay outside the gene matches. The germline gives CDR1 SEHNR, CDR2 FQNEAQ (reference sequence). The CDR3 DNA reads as TGTGCCAGCGAGGGGGCGGGTGAGACCCAGTACTTC. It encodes CASEGAGETQYF.

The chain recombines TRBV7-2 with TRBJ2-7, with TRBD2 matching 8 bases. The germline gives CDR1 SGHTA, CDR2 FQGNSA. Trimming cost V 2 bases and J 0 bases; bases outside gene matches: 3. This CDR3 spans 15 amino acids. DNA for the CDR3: TGTGCCAGCAGCTTAAGACGGGGGGGCTCCTACGAGCAGTACTTC. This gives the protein CASSLRRGGSYEQYF.

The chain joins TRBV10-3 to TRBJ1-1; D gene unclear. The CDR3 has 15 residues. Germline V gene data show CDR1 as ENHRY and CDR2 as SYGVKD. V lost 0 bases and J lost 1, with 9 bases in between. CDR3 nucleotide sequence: TGTGCCATCAGTGAGTCTCAGTCCGGGAACACTGAAGCTTTCTTT. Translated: CAISESQSGNTEAFF.

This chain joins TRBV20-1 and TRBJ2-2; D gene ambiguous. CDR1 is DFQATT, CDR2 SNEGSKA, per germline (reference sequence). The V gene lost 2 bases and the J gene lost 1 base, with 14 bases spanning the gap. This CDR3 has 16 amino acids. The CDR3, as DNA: TGCAGTGCTAGACCCTCCCGGGCAGGGAACACCGGGGAGCTGTTTTTT. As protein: CSARPSRAGNTGELFF.

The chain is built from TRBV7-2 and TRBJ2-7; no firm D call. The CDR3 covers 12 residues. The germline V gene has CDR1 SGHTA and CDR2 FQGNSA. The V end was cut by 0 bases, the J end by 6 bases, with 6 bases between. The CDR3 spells CASSLAQSEQYF. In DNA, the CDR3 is TGTGCCAGCAGCTTAGCGCAAAGCGAGCAGTACTTC.

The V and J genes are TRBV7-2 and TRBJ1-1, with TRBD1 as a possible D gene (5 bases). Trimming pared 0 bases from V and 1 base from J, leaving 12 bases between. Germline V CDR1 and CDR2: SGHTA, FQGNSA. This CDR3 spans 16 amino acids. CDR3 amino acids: CASSLAIFRGNTEAFF. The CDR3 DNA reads TGTGCCAGCAGCTTAGCGATATTTAGGGGGAACACTGAAGCTTTCTTT.

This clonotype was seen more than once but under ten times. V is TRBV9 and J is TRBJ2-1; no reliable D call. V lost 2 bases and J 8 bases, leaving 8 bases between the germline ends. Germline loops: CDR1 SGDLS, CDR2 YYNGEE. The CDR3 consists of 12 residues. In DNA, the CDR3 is TGTGCCAGCAGCGTCATAGACGATGAGCAGTTCTTC. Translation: CASSVIDDEQFF.

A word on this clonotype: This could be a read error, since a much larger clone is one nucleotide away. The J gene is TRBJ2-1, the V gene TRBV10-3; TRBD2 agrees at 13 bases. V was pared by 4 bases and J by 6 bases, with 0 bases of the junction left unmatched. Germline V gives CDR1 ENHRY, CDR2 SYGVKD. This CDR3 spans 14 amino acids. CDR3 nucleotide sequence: TGTGCCATCAGTGGGACTAGCGGGAGCAATGAGCAGTTCTTC. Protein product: CAISGTSGSNEQFF.

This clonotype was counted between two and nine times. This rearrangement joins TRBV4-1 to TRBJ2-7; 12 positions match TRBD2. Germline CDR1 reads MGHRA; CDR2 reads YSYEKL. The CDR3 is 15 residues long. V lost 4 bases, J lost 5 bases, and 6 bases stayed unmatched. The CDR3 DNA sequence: TGCGCCAGCAGCCTTAGGACTAGCGGGGCCCACGAGCAGTACTTC. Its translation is CASSLRTSGAHEQYF.

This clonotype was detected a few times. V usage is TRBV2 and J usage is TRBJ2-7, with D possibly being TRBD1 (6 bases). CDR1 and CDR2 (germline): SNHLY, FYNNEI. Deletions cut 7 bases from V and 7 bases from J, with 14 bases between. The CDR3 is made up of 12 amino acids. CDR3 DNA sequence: TGTGCCAGCATCAGAGGGGGATATGAGCAGTACTTC. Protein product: CASIRGGYEQYF.

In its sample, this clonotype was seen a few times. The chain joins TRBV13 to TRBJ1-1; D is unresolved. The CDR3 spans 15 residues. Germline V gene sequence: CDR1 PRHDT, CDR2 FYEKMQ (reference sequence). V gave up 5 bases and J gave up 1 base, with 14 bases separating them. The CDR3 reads CASSPTPGSNTEAFF. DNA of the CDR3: TGTGCCAGCAGCCCGACACCCGGATCGAACACTGAAGCTTTCTTT.

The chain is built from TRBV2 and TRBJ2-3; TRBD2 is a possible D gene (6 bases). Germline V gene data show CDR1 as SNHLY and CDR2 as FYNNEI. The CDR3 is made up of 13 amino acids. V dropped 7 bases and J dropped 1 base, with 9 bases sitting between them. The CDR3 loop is CASNSGRTDTQYF. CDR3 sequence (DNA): TGTGCCAGCAATAGCGGTCGCACAGATACGCAGTATTTT.